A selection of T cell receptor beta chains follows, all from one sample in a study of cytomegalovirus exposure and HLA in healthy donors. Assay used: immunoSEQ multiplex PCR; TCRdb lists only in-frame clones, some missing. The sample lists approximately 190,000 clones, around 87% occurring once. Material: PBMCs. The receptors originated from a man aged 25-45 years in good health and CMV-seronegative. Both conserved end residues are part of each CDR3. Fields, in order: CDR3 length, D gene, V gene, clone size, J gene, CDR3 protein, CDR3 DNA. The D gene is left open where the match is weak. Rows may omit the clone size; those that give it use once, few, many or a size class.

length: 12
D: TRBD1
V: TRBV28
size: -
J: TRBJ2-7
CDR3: CASSLQGDEQYF
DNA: TGTGCCAGCAGTCTACAGGGGGATGAGCAGTACTTC

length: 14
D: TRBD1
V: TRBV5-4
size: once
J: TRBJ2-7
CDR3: CASSFGQGSYEQYF
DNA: TGTGCCAGCAGCTTTGGACAGGGTTCCTACGAGCAGTACTTC

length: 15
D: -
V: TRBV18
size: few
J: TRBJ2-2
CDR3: CASSPPTSNTGELFF
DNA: TGTGCCAGCTCACCACCAACTAGCAACACCGGGGAGCTGTTTTTT

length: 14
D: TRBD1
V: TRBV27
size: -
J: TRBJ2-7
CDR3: CASSLEGASYEQYF
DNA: TGTGCCAGCAGTTTAGAGGGGGCCTCCTACGAGCAGTACTTC

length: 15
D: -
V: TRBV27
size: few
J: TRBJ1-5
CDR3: CASSFRENSNQPQHF
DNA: TGTGCCAGCAGTTTCAGGGAAAATAGCAATCAGCCCCAGCATTTT

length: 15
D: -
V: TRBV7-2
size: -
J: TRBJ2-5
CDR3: CASSLTLSSAETQYF
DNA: TGTGCCAGCAGCTTAACCCTCAGTTCTGCAGAGACCCAGTACTTC

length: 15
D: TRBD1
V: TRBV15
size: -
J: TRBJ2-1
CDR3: CATSSGQGGINEQFF
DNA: TGTGCCACCAGCAGCGGACAGGGCGGGATAAATGAGCAGTTCTTC

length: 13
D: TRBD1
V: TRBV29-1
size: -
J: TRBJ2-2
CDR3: CSVGQGVTGELFF
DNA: TGCAGCGTTGGCCAGGGGGTCACCGGGGAGCTGTTTTTT

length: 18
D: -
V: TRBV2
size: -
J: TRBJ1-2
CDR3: CASSDLSRVTELNYGYTF
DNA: TGTGCCAGCAGTGACCTCTCCCGAGTTACAGAGTTAAACTATGGCTACACCTTC

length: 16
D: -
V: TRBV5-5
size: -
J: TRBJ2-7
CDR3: CASSLTPSEEGYEQYF
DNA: TGTGCCAGCAGCTTGACCCCCTCAGAGGAGGGATACGAGCAGTACTTC

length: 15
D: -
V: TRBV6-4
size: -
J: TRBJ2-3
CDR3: CASSVSSLNTDTQYF
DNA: TGTGCCAGCAGTGTCTCGTCCCTAAACACAGATACGCAGTATTTT

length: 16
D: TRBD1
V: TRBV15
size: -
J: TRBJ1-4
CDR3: CATSRSSGTGVEKLFF
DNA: TGTGCCACCAGCAGGTCGTCCGGGACAGGAGTGGAAAAACTGTTTTTT

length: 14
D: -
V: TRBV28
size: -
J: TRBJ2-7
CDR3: CASISGTSAYEQYF
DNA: TGTGCCAGCATCTCCGGGACATCGGCCTACGAGCAGTACTTC

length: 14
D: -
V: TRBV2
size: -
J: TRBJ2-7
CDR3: CASSEVRGTPEQYF
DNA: TGTGCCAGCAGTGAAGTTCGCGGGACCCCAGAGCAGTACTTC

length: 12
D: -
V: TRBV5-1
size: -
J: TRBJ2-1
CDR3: CASSLDAIEQFF
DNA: TGCGCCAGCAGCTTGGATGCTATTGAGCAGTTCTTC

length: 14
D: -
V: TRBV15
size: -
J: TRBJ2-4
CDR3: CATSRDAGGNSQYF
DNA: TGTGCCACCAGCAGAGATGCGGGCGGAAACAGTCAGTACTTC

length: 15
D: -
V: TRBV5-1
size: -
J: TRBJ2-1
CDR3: CASSQDFSSYNEQFF
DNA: TGCGCCAGCAGCCAAGACTTCTCGTCCTACAATGAGCAGTTCTTC

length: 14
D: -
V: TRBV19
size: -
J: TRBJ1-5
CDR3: CATSGQINNQPQHF
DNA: TGTGCCACCTCGGGACAAATTAACAATCAGCCCCAGCATTTT

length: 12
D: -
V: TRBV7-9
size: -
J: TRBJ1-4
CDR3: CASRGGGEKLFF
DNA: TGTGCCAGCCGAGGGGGGGGTGAAAAACTGTTTTTT

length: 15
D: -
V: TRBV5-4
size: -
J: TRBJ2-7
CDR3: CASSLLGGGVNEQYF
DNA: TGTGCCAGCAGCCTGTTGGGGGGGGGCGTGAACGAGCAGTACTTC

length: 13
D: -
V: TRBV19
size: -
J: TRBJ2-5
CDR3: CATSMRTQETQYF
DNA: TGTGCTACCAGTATGAGGACACAAGAGACCCAGTACTTC

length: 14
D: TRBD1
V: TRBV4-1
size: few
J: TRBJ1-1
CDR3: CASSHPTGGLWAFF
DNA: TGCGCCAGCAGCCACCCGACAGGGGGCTTGTGGGCTTTCTTT

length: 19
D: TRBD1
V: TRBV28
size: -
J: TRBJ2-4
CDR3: CAPRGFRGLIRLAKNIQYF
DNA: TGTGCCCCCCGGGGGTTCAGGGGGCTAATCCGCCTAGCCAAAAACATTCAGTACTTC

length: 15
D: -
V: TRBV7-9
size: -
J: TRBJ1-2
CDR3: CASSFPTGPTYGYTF
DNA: TGTGCCAGCAGCTTCCCTACAGGCCCAACTTATGGCTACACCTTC

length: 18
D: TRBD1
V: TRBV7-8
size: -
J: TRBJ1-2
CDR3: CASSLVLQGEVSGYGYTF
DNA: TGTGCCAGCAGCTTAGTTTTACAGGGGGAAGTCTCTGGGTATGGCTACACCTTC

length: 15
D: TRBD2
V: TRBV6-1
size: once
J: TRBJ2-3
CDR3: CASSGLAGGPDTQYF
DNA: TGTGCCAGCAGTGGACTAGCGGGGGGGCCAGATACGCAGTATTTT

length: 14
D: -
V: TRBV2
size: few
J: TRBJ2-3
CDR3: CASSEVRGADTQYF
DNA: TGTGCCAGCAGTGAAGTCCGGGGTGCAGATACGCAGTATTTT

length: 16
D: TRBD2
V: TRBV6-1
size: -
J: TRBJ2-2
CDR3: CASSVSGLEWTGELFF
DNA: TGTGCCAGCAGTGTGTCGGGACTAGAGTGGACCGGGGAGCTGTTTTTT

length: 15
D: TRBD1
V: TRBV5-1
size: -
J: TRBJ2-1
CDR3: CASSLGQGATNEQFF
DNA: TGCGCCAGCAGCTTGGGGCAGGGGGCCACAAATGAGCAGTTCTTC

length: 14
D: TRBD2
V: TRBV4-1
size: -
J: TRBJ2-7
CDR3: CASSATSGSYEQYF
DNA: TGCGCCAGCAGCGCGACTAGCGGGAGTTACGAGCAGTACTTC

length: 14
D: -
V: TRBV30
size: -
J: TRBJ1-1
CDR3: CAWSVQAGNTEAFF
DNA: TGTGCCTGGAGCGTACAGGCAGGGAACACTGAAGCTTTCTTT

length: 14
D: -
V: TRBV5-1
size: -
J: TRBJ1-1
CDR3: CASSYREAGTEAFF
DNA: TGCGCCAGCAGTTACAGAGAAGCTGGCACTGAAGCTTTCTTT

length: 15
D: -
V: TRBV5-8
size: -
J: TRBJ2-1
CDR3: CASSLPRFSMYEQFF
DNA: TGTGCCAGCAGCTTGCCCAGGTTCTCTATGTATGAGCAGTTCTTC

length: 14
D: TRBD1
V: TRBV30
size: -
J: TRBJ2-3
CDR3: CAGGWGQPTDTQYF
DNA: TGTGCTGGGGGATGGGGACAGCCCACAGATACGCAGTATTTT

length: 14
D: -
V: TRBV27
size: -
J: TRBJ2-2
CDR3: CASSLTGLGGELFF
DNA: TGTGCCAGCAGTTTAACAGGGCTTGGCGGGGAGCTGTTTTTT

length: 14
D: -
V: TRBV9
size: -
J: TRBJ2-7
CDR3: CASSVAAGAYEQYF
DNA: TGTGCCAGCAGCGTGGCGGCGGGCGCCTACGAGCAGTACTTC

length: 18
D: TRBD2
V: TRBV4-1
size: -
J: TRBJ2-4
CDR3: CASSHHGLAGRQKNIQYF
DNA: TGCGCCAGCAGCCACCACGGACTAGCGGGGAGACAAAAAAACATTCAGTACTTC

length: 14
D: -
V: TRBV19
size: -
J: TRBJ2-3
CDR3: CASSIARGADTQYF
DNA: TGTGCCAGTAGTATCGCGCGGGGAGCAGATACGCAGTATTTT

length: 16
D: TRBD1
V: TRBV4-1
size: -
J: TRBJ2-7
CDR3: CASSRLSGTGYYEQYF
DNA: TGCGCCAGCAGCCGATTGTCCGGGACAGGGTACTACGAGCAGTACTTC

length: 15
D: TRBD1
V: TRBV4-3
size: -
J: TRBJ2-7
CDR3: CASSQETGRSYEQYF
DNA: TGCGCCAGCAGCCAAGAGACAGGGCGGTCCTACGAGCAGTACTTC

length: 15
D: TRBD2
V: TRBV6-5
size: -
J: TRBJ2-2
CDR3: CASRRTSGPRRELFF
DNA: TGTGCCAGCAGACGGACTAGCGGTCCAAGAAGGGAGCTGTTTTTT

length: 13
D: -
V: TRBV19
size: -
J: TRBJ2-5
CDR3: CASSVQGRETQYF
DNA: TGTGCCAGTAGTGTACAGGGGAGGGAGACCCAGTACTTC

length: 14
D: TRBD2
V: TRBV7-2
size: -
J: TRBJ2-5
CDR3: CASSPGLVLETQYF
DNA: TGTGCCAGCAGCCCAGGACTAGTTCTGGAGACCCAGTACTTC